This TCR beta chain stems from a study of T cell repertoires in cytomegalovirus infection. Study-level information: A matching HLA type, together with CMV infection, was signaled by public TCR beta signatures.

Many counts were recorded for this clonotype. TCRdb reprocessed the reads via MiXCR and lists one record per CDR3 protein. The sample carries about 140,000 distinct CDR3 sequences, under 8% recorded once. The germline V gene encodes CDR1 MNHEY and CDR2 SVGAGI. With 5 bases clipped from V and 6 bases from J, the junction kept 4 bases outside the gene matches. The CDR3 has 13 amino acids. Sequenced material: PBMCs. This rearrangement joins TRBV6-5 to TRBJ2-7; 10 positions agree with TRBD1. The sequence was obtained from a human donor in good health (CMV status not recorded). Some clones in this sample may be carry-over from other donors' samples. In DNA form, the CDR3 reads TGTGCCAGCAGTCCGGGACAGGGGTTCGAGCAGTACTTC. As protein: CASSPGQGFEQYF.